This T cell receptor (beta chain) was obtained from a study of shared clonotypes between healthy human individuals. Study background: The cohort had two women and a few men, ages 18 to 49.

The CDR3 extends over 18 amino acids. V was trimmed by 1 base and J by 0 bases, leaving 18 bases between them. Germline CDR1 reads SEHNR; CDR2 reads FQNEAQ (reference sequence). As to this clone: Its antigen is currently unknown.

Study observations and caveats: Blood was the sole source, and tissue repertoires probably differ. Naive subsets, compared against memory subsets, generally had larger estimated richness values.

Once extracted for a subset, genomic DNA was divided evenly among several immunoSEQ plates. Method: immunoSEQ multiplex PCR; TCRdb's copy keeps in-frame clones and lacks some. This sample carries 2,500,000 or so clones, less than 95% of them seen once, and the ten largest clones take 0.3% to 0.45%. The clonotype originates from a man aged 18-30 years in good health. Some clones in this sample may be carry-over from other donors' samples. The chain has TRBV7-9 and TRBJ1-1; D gene uncertain. The source material was naive CD4+ T cells from PBMCs. Noted subset: CD45RA+ positively selected. CDR3 coding DNA: TGTGCCAGCAGCTTAGTGCCGGGAGCCATCTCAGTGAACACTGAAGCTTTCTTT. Translated, it gives CASSLVPGAISVNTEAFF.